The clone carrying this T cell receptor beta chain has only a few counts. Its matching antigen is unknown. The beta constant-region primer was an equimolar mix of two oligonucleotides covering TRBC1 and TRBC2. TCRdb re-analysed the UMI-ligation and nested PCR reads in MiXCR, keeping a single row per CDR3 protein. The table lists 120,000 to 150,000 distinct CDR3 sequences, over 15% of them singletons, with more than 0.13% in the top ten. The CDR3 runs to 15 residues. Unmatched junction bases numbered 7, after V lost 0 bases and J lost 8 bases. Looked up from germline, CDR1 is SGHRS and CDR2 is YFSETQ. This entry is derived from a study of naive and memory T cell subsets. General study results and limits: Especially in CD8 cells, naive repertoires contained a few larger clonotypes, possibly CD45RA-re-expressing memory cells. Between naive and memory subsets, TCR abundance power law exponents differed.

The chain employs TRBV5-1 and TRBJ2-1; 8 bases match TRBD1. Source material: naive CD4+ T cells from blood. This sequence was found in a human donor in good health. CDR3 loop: CASSLVGQGGDEQFF. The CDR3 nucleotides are TGCGCCAGCAGCTTGGTTGGACAGGGTGGCGATGAGCAGTTCTTC.